This TCR beta chain originates from a study of identical twins. TCRdb processed the 5' RACE reads anew with MiXCR; each CDR3 protein has one entry. This table holds 420,000 or so distinct CDR3 sequences, around 20% found once. The germline gives CDR1 LGHNA, CDR2 YNFKEQ. V dropped 4 bases and J dropped 3 bases, with 15 bases sitting between them. This CDR3 spans 15 amino acids. This clonotype came up a few times. V is TRBV4-2 and J is TRBJ1-2; D possibly corresponds to TRBD1 (6 bases). Sequences were obtained from naive T cells sorted from blood. This sequence was found in a man aged 50 to 60 in good health. The CDR3: CASSLNRRGDYGYTF. CDR3 in DNA: TGTGCCAGCAGCCTAAATAGGAGGGGGGACTATGGCTACACCTTC.